This TCR beta chain was retrieved from a study of early T cells in non-severe SARS-CoV-2 infection. About the study: RNA in bulk from unsorted whole blood was sequenced, and chains were unpaired. The study, taken as a whole, reports: Private and CD4 specificities were missed by VDJdb matching, skewed to anti-spike CD8.

This clonotype was counted ten times or more. Antigen unknown. Trimming took 2 bases from V and 7 from J, leaving 6 bases between them. Germline CDR1 and CDR2: MNHEY and SMNVEV (reference sequence). The CDR3 runs to 12 residues. Attachment of unique molecular identifiers was made to individual cDNA molecules. Via MiXCR, TCRdb re-called the 5' RACE reads, giving one row per CDR3 protein. The table lists tens of thousands of distinct CDR3 sequences, roughly 12% of them singletons. The chain recombines TRBV27 with TRBJ1-5; the D is unclear. Sequencing used whole blood, obtained at baseline. The receptor's source is an adult who was a healthcare worker with PCR-confirmed SARS-CoV-2 infection or an uninfected control (not recorded which). The DNA of the CDR3 is TGTGCCAGCAGTTTAAAACGGCAGCCCCAGCATTTT. Its translation: CASSLKRQPQHF.